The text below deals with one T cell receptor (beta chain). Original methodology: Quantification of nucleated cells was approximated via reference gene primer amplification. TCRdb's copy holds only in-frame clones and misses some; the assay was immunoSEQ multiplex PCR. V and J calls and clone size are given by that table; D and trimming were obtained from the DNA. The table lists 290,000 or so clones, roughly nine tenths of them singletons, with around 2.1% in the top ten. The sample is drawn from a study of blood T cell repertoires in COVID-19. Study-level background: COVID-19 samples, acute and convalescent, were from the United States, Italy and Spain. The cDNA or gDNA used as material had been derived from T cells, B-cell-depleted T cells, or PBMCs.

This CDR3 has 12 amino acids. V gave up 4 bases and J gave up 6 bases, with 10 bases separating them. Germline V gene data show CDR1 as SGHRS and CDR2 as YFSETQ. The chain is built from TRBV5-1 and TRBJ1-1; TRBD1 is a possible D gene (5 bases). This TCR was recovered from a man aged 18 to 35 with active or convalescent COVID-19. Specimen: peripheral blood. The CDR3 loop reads CASSLGVAEAFF. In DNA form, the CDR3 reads TGCGCCAGCAGCCTAGGGGTGGCTGAAGCTTTCTTT.